This T cell receptor beta chain is drawn from a study of T cells in localized non-small cell lung cancer. The study's findings and limits: Heterogeneity within the tumor remains possible, as just one region underwent sequencing. Adjacent uninvolved lung had the highest clonality, suggesting focused antigen responses. Among blood samples, higher T cell density accompanied longer overall survival. Median detection of top 100 tumor clones in adjacent lung was 55 to 60 clones.

This CDR3 contains 17 residues. Germline V gives CDR1 KGHSH, CDR2 LQKENI. With V trimmed by 3 bases and J by 8 bases, 14 bases remained unmatched. Note on this clone: What it binds is not known.

Measured with immunoSEQ multiplex PCR; TCRdb has only the in-frame clones, and not every one. This table has tens of thousands of clones, 87% appearing once. The sequence was obtained from a woman aged 40-69 years with stage I lung adenocarcinoma. The V call is TRBV18, the J call TRBJ2-3, with 10 nucleotides matching TRBD2. The input for sequencing was peripheral blood, taken before any cancer treatment. CDR3 region: CASSPRTSGVPGGTQYF. DNA for the CDR3: TGTGCCAGCTCACCTAGGACTAGCGGTGTCCCGGGAGGTACGCAGTATTTT.